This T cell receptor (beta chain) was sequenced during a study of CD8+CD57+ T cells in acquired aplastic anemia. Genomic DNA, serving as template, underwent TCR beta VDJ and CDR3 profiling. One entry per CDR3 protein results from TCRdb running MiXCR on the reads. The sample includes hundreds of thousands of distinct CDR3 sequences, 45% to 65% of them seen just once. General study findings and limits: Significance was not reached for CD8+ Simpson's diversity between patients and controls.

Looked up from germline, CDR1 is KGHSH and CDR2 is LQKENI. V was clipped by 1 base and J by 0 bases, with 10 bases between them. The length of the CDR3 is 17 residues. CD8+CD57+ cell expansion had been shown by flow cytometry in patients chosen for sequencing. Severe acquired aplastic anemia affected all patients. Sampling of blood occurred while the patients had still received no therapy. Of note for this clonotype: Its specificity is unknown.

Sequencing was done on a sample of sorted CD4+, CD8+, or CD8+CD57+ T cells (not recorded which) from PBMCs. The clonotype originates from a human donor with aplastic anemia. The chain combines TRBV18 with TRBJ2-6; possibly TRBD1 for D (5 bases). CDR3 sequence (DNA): TGTGCCAGCTCACCACGTCAGGGAACCTCTGGGGCCAACGTCCTGACTTTC. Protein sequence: CASSPRQGTSGANVLTF.